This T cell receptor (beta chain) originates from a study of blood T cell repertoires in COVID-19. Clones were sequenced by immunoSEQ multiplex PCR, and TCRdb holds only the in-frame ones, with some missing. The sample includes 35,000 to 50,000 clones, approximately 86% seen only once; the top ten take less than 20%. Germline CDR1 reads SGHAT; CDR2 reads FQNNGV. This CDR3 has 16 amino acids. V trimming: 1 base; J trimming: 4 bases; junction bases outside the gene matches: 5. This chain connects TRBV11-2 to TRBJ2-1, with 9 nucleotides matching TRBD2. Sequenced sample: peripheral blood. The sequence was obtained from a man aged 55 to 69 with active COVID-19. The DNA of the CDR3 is TGTGCCAGCAGCTTAGGGGCGGGAGGGCGGTACAATGAGCAGTTCTTC. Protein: CASSLGAGGRYNEQFF.